This T cell receptor beta chain was found in a study of CD8+CD57+ T cells in acquired aplastic anemia. Germline V gene data show CDR1 as SGDLS and CDR2 as YYNGEE. V was shortened by 3 bases and J by 9 bases, with 18 bases between the two germline ends. CDR3 length: 14 amino acids. For CDR3 and TCR beta VDJ profiling, genomic DNA was the template used. TCRdb used MiXCR to reprocess the reads, holding one entry per CDR3 protein. This sample has a few hundred thousand distinct CDR3 sequences; approximately 80% occur once, and the top ten carry 40% to 55%. Sequencing involved patients with CD8+CD57+ cell expansion previously shown by flow cytometry.

The TCR originated in a human donor with aplastic anemia. Sequenced: sorted CD4+, CD8+, or CD8+CD57+ T cells (not recorded which) from PBMCs. This sequence joins TRBV9 and TRBJ2-5, with D possibly TRBD2 on 5 matching bases. CDR3 in amino acids: CASSGGAIGYAQYF. CDR3 bases: TGTGCCAGCAGCGGGGGAGCGATCGGCTACGCCCAGTACTTC.